What follows describes a single T cell receptor (beta chain). Synthesis of TCR beta cDNA relied on 5'RACE template switching carrying UMIs. TCRdb re-called the 5' RACE reads and gives one entry per CDR3 protein, without DNA. This listing includes hundreds of thousands of distinct CDR3 sequences. These data originate in a study of T cells expressing NK-cell markers. Study context: Seven sequenced donors out of eight were HCMV-seropositive, one seronegative.

Germline-derived CDR1 and CDR2 are LGHDT and YNNKEL (reference sequence). The CDR3 has 11 amino acids. This sequence joins TRBV3-1 and TRBJ2-3. The specimen was blood T cells: a sorted CD56 or NKG2C T cell subset, CD4+ or CD8+ T cells, or bulk PBMC T cells (not recorded which). This receptor was identified in a woman between 18 and 75 years old in good health. The CDR3 region is CASSHGQTGYF.